The sequence of this T cell receptor (beta chain) was determined in a study of cytomegalovirus exposure and HLA in healthy donors. Overall study findings and caveats: Many donors carried some public TCRs, although rarity characterized most TCR sequences.

Remarks on this clone: Its target is unknown.

The PCR made use of 60 Vbeta and 13 Jbeta primers. TCRdb's table, derived via immunoSEQ multiplex PCR, lists solely in-frame clones and lacks some. The sample records under 200,000 clones, over 75% being singletons. The sequence was obtained from a woman in her forties or fifties in good health and CMV-seronegative. Sequenced material: PBMCs.

DNA for the CDR3: TGTGCCAGCTCAACACTCGGGACAGGGGGGAACACTGAAGCTTTCTTT. Translated, it gives CASSTLGTGGNTEAFF. The chain joins TRBV18 to TRBJ1-1, with 11 bases aligning to TRBD1. Unmatched junction bases numbered 6, after V lost 5 bases and J lost 1 base. Germline V gene sequence: CDR1 KGHSH, CDR2 LQKENI. CDR3 size: 16 residues.